This T cell receptor (beta chain) is drawn from a study of shared clonotypes between healthy human individuals. V lost 0 bases, J lost 0 bases, and 10 bases lay in between. The V gene's germline CDR1 is SGHRS and CDR2 YFSETQ. This CDR3 is built from 16 residues. All the donors were Caucasian adults who lived in Nashville, Tennessee. Note on this clone: What it binds is not known.

The study, taken as a whole, reports: Generation probability values for non-shared clonotypes were lower than those for clonotypes shared by all four donors. Rarefaction analysis demonstrated incomplete sorted-subset sequencing notwithstanding large depth.

Assay used: immunoSEQ multiplex PCR; TCRdb lists only in-frame clones, some missing. The sample carries around 700,000 clones, approximately 75% recorded once. This receptor was taken from a woman under 40 in good health. This sequence joins TRBV5-1 and TRBJ2-4; possibly TRBD1 for D (5 bases). Sequencing was performed on memory CD4+ T cells sorted from blood. Subset defined: CD45RA-negative fraction. CDR3 sequence reads: CASSLGPGIAKNIQYF. DNA of the CDR3: TGCGCCAGCAGCTTGGGGCCAGGGATAGCCAAAAACATTCAGTACTTC.